The 30 T cell receptor beta chains reported below all come from one sample, sequenced in a study of a mutant IDH1 vaccine in newly diagnosed glioma. Assay used: immunoSEQ multiplex PCR; TCRdb lists only in-frame clones, some missing. The table lists tens of thousands of clones, around 76% of them singletons. Antigen specificity for these receptors is unknown. Sample time point: week 35, safety follow-up. Each dose of the vaccine consisted of 300 ug of mutant IDH1 20-mer peptide, with topical imiquimod. The specimen was PBMCs, collected from a glioma patient whose treatment included an IDH1 peptide vaccine. The receptors were sampled from a man aged 45 to 65 with glioma.

By share, this clone counts as medium-sized (0.01 to 0.1%). V gene TRBV6-1 combines with J gene TRBJ1-1, with D possibly matching TRBD1 (5 bases). Germline values: CDR1 MNHNS, CDR2 SASEGT. This CDR3 has 16 amino acids. V was clipped by 3 bases and J by 0 bases, with 14 bases between them. In DNA form, the CDR3 reads TGTGCCAGCAGTGAGGGACGGACACTACTGAACACTGAAGCTTTCTTT. Its protein is CASSEGRTLLNTEAFF.

The V and J genes are TRBV7-9 and TRBJ1-3; 8 bases map to TRBD1. Per germline, CDR1 SEHNR and CDR2 FQNEAQ (reference sequence). The junction had 1 base not matched to a gene; V was cut back by 4 bases and J by 2 bases. The CDR3 has 14 amino acids. The CDR3 is CASSSTGAGNTIYF. The CDR3 DNA reads TGTGCCAGCAGCTCGACAGGGGCTGGAAACACCATATATTTT.

This sequence joins TRBV7-2 and TRBJ1-5; a possible D gene is TRBD1 (5 bases). This CDR3 has 15 residues. The germline CDR1 and CDR2 sequences are SGHTA and FQGNSA. V shed 6 bases and J shed 1 base, with 13 bases lying between them. CDR3 sequence: CASRQNRDSNQPQHF. CDR3 in DNA: TGTGCCAGCAGGCAGAACCGGGACAGCAATCAGCCCCAGCATTTT.

The chain joins TRBV7-2 to TRBJ2-5; no reliable D call. V shed 5 bases and J shed 5 bases, with 9 bases lying between them. The length of the CDR3 is 12 residues. Germline V gives CDR1 SGHTA, CDR2 FQGNSA. Here the CDR3 DNA reads TGTGCCAGCAGCCTACAGATGGAGACCCAGTACTTC. It translates to CASSLQMETQYF.

J is TRBJ2-7 and V is TRBV7-8, with TRBD1 identical over 8 bases. The CDR3 extends over 14 amino acids. V lost 3 bases and J lost 6; bases outside the gene matches: 7. The germline V gene has CDR1 SGHVS and CDR2 FQNEAQ. The CDR3 loop reads CASSFGSRGREQYF. The CDR3 nucleotides read TGTGCCAGCAGCTTCGGTTCCAGGGGGCGCGAGCAGTACTTC.

This chain uses TRBV27 with TRBJ2-2; D remains ambiguous. The CDR3 totals 15 residues. Germline CDR1 and CDR2: MNHEY and SMNVEV (reference sequence). V was pared by 2 bases and J by 6 bases, with 13 bases between. The CDR3 nucleotides are TGTGCCAGCAGTTTAATCGGCTTCGCCCCCGGGGAGCTGTTTTTT. Protein: CASSLIGFAPGELFF.

V and J are TRBV5-1 and TRBJ2-3; D remains ambiguous. This CDR3 region has 14 residues. V lost 4 bases and J lost 2, with 11 bases in between. From germline, CDR1 is SGHRS and CDR2 YFSETQ. DNA for the CDR3: TGCGCCAGCAGCCTCGACTCGCACACAGATACGCAGTATTTT. This translates into CASSLDSHTDTQYF.

The chain employs TRBV4-1 and TRBJ1-6, with D unresolved. Germline CDR1 is MGHRA and CDR2 is YSYEKL. The CDR3 totals 16 residues. V lost 1 base and J lost 9, with 16 bases in between. DNA for the CDR3: TGCGCCAGCAGCCAAGTCTTCGGGCGGGATACTTCACCCCTCCACTTT. Translating it yields CASSQVFGRDTSPLHF.

The chain couples TRBV29-1 to TRBJ2-5; D is perhaps TRBD1 (5 bases). The ends were cut back, 1 base at V and 5 bases at J, with 8 bases in the middle. The germline CDR1 and CDR2 sequences are SQVTM and ANQGSEA. This CDR3 is 12 amino acids long. The CDR3 loop reads CSVEVPGETQYF. The CDR3 region has the DNA TGCAGCGTTGAAGTCCCAGGGGAGACCCAGTACTTC.

This chain links TRBV5-4 with TRBJ2-7; maybe TRBD2 (6 bases). Germline V lookup: CDR1 SGHNT, CDR2 YYREEE (reference sequence). The CDR3 is 12 residues long. V was pared by 4 bases and J by 3 bases, with 8 bases between. CDR3: CASSLGGYEQYF. Written as DNA, the CDR3 is TGTGCCAGCAGCCTGGGGGGCTACGAGCAGTACTTC.

The chain uses TRBV19 and TRBJ1-5; D not resolved. The CDR3 spans 12 residues. Germline CDR1 is LNHDA and CDR2 is SQIVND (reference sequence). V was clipped by 3 bases and J by 4 bases, with 4 bases between them. The CDR3 nucleotides read TGTGCCAGTAGTATGGTAAATCAGCCCCAGCATTTT. Its translation is CASSMVNQPQHF.

The chain employs TRBV6-5 and TRBJ1-1; D gene uncertain. With 11 bases removed from V and 4 bases from J, the gap between germline ends came to 17 bases. The CDR3 sequence is 13 residues long. The germline V gene has CDR1 MNHEY and CDR2 SVGAGI. The CDR3 sequence is CAAFGDLGTEAFF. The DNA of the CDR3 is TGTGCCGCTTTCGGGGATTTGGGCACTGAAGCTTTCTTT.

The CDR3 spells CASSEEGVSYNSPLHF. Here the CDR3 DNA reads TGTGCCAGCAGTGAAGAAGGGGTTAGCTATAATTCACCCCTCCACTTT. The chain links TRBV2 to TRBJ1-6; a possible D gene is TRBD1 (5 bases). Trimming stripped 1 base from V and 3 bases from J, with 10 bases between. The CDR3 is 16 amino acids. In germline, CDR1 is SNHLY, CDR2 FYNNEI.

The chain joins TRBV7-9 to TRBJ1-4; tentative D call: TRBD1 (5 bases). The CDR3 totals 14 residues. Trimming took off 8 bases at V and 7 bases at J, with 17 bases between the two ends. Per the germline V gene, CDR1 is SEHNR and CDR2 is FQNEAQ (reference sequence). The CDR3 DNA follows: TGTGCCAGCGGGTCTGACAGTTTAGGTGAAAAACTGTTTTTT. Protein: CASGSDSLGEKLFF. Full variable domain (missing parts from reference TRBV7-9 and TRBJ1-4): DTGVSQNPRHKITKRGQNVTFRCDPISEHNRLYWYRQTLGQGPEFLTYFQNEAQLEKSRLLSDRFSAERPKGSFSTLEIQRTEQGDSAMYLCASGSDSLGEKLFFGSGTQLSVL.

This clone is classed as medium-sized (0.01 to 0.1%). V usage is TRBV27 and J usage is TRBJ2-7; 9 nucleotides align to TRBD1. Germline V gene sequence: CDR1 MNHEY, CDR2 SMNVEV (reference sequence). V lost 4 bases to trimming and J lost 7 bases; unmatched junction nucleotides: 8. The CDR3 has 14 residues. The CDR3 loop reads CASSWTGEGGEQYF. The CDR3 coding sequence is TGTGCCAGCAGTTGGACAGGGGAAGGAGGGGAGCAGTACTTC.

V and J are TRBV5-8 and TRBJ1-5, with 7 bases aligning to TRBD1. This CDR3 is built from 13 residues. Germline-derived CDR1 and CDR2 are SGHTS and YDEGEE. V dropped 6 bases and J dropped 4; count of bases not matched to a gene: 4. The CDR3 sequence is CASTPGGNQPQHF. The CDR3 region has the DNA TGTGCCAGCACCCCAGGGGGTAATCAGCCCCAGCATTTT.

The V gene is TRBV4-1, the J gene TRBJ2-1; D remains unclear. Germline loops: CDR1 MGHRA, CDR2 YSYEKL. The CDR3 sequence is 13 residues long. With 1 base removed from V and 8 bases from J, the gap between germline ends came to 9 bases. The CDR3 nucleotides read TGCGCCAGCAGCCAAGTCGACGGCCATGAGCAGTTCTTC. This encodes CASSQVDGHEQFF.

The chain couples TRBV2 to TRBJ1-1, with no clear D. Per germline, CDR1 SNHLY and CDR2 FYNNEI. The CDR3 loop spans 12 amino acids. Trimming pared 6 bases from V and 8 bases from J, leaving 13 bases between. In nucleotides, the CDR3 is TGTGCCAGCAGAGGAGACGCATTCGAAGCTTTCTTT. Encoded protein: CASRGDAFEAFF.

This CDR3 reads CASSVGNGPQHF. The CDR3 DNA sequence: TGCGCCAGCAGCGTAGGGAATGGTCCCCAGCATTTT. J is TRBJ1-5 and V is TRBV5-1; D ambiguous. CDR1 and CDR2 (germline): SGHRS, YFSETQ. Trimming took off 4 bases at V and 10 bases at J, with 12 bases between the two ends. CDR3 length: 12 amino acids.

The V and J genes are TRBV11-1 and TRBJ2-1; no definite D call. Per the germline V gene, CDR1 is SGHAT and CDR2 is FQDESV (reference sequence). The CDR3 is made up of 13 amino acids. The ends were cut back, 1 base at V and 5 bases at J, with 6 bases in the middle. CDR3 in DNA: TGTGCCAGCAGCTTAGGCATGAACAATGAGCAGTTCTTC. As protein: CASSLGMNNEQFF. The full variable domain, its missing parts supplied by reference TRBV11-1 and TRBJ2-1, is EAEVAQSPRYKITEKSQAVAFWCDPISGHATLYWYRQILGQGPELLVQFQDESVVDDSQLPKDRFSAERLKGVDSTLKIQPAELGDSAMYLCASSLGMNNEQFFGPGTRLTVL.

This chain uses TRBV18 with TRBJ2-5; D gene unclear. The V gene's germline CDR1 is KGHSH and CDR2 LQKENI. V lost 4 bases and J 0 bases, leaving 3 bases between the germline ends. This CDR3 is 12 amino acids long. The CDR3 DNA reads as TGTGCCAGCTCACATAACCAAGAGACCCAGTACTTC. It codes for CASSHNQETQYF.

The rearrangement uses TRBV30 and TRBJ1-5, with D possibly being TRBD1 (6 bases). The CDR3 has 15 residues. V lost 1 base and J 7 bases, leaving 17 bases between the germline ends. The germline gives CDR1 GTSNPN, CDR2 SVGIG (reference sequence). CDR3 protein: CAWSEGGKWVQPQHF. DNA of the CDR3: TGTGCCTGGAGTGAGGGGGGTAAGTGGGTCCAGCCCCAGCATTTT.

CDR3: CASSGQGRLVYEQYF. The CDR3 DNA reads as TGTGCCAGCTCCGGACAGGGGAGATTGGTTTACGAGCAGTACTTC. The chain uses TRBV6-1 and TRBJ2-7; 9 positions agree with TRBD1. The CDR3 is made up of 15 amino acids. Trimming at V came to 8 bases and at J to 4 bases, leaving 12 bases not matched to a gene. Germline-derived CDR1 and CDR2 are MNHNS and SASEGT.

The chain's CDR3 is CASSPGVSSQPQHF. The CDR3 DNA is TGTGCCAGCAGCCCCGGCGTATCATCTCAGCCCCAGCATTTT. This rearrangement joins TRBV7-9 to TRBJ1-5; D gene ambiguous. This CDR3 has 14 amino acids. Per germline, CDR1 SEHNR and CDR2 FQNEAQ (reference sequence). The V gene lost 5 bases and the J gene lost 6 bases, with 14 bases spanning the gap.

The chain employs TRBV19 and TRBJ2-2; D may be TRBD1 (6 bases). V lost 6 bases, J lost 7 bases, and 12 bases lay in between. This CDR3 has 13 amino acids. CDR1 and CDR2 from the germline V gene are LNHDA and SQIVND (reference sequence). CDR3 in amino acids: CASSQGTIGELFF. The CDR3 region has the DNA TGTGCCAGTAGCCAAGGGACAATCGGGGAGCTGTTTTTT.

This clone was detected a few times. The chain carries TRBV4-1 and TRBJ2-7; a possible D gene is TRBD2 (7 bases). Trimming removed 1 base from V and 3 bases from J, with 10 bases in between. This CDR3 has 14 residues. CDR1 MGHRA and CDR2 YSYEKL come from the germline V gene. The CDR3 bases are TGCGCCAGCAGCCAAGGGGAGGGGGTCTACGAGCAGTACTTC. Translating it yields CASSQGEGVYEQYF.

The rearrangement uses TRBV5-4 and TRBJ1-3, with D perhaps TRBD1 (6 bases). CDR1 is SGHNT and CDR2 is YYREEE in the germline V gene (reference sequence). The CDR3 sequence is 14 residues long. V was clipped by 4 bases and J by 9 bases, with 17 bases between them. The CDR3 nucleotides are TGTGCCAGCAGCCTACAGGGAGGATGGAGCACCATATATTTT. Translation gives CASSLQGGWSTIYF.

By proportion, this clone is medium-sized. The gene calls are TRBV14 and TRBJ2-7; 11 nucleotides agree with TRBD2. The V gene end was trimmed by 4 bases and the J gene end by 5 bases; junction bases not matched to a gene: 4. The CDR3 totals 14 residues. CDR1 is SGHDN, CDR2 FVKESK, per germline. As DNA, the CDR3 is TGTGCCAGCAGCCCCCTAGCGGGAGGCCACGAGCAGTACTTC. Protein: CASSPLAGGHEQYF.

V gene TRBV2 combines with J gene TRBJ2-7; 7 nucleotides line up with TRBD1. The V and J ends lost 0 bases and 6 bases, in that order; junction bases with no gene match: 8. Per the germline V gene, CDR1 is SNHLY and CDR2 is FYNNEI. This CDR3 comprises 15 residues. The CDR3 loop is CASSEAYRGFGEQYF. The CDR3 bases are TGTGCCAGCAGTGAAGCCTACAGGGGATTTGGCGAGCAGTACTTC.

The chain employs TRBV6-5 and TRBJ2-7; tentative D call: TRBD1 (6 bases). Trimming shortened V by 7 bases and J by 0 bases, and 13 bases separated the two germline ends. CDR3 length equals 14 residues. Germline CDR1 MNHEY, CDR2 SVGAGI. CDR3 sequence reads: CASKPNRVSYEQYF. DNA of the CDR3: TGTGCCAGCAAGCCCAACAGGGTCTCCTACGAGCAGTACTTC.